Following are 10 T cell receptor beta chains from one sample sequenced in a study of shared clonotypes between healthy human individuals. Data came from immunoSEQ multiplex PCR; TCRdb stores just in-frame clones and leaves some out. This table has some 2.1 million clones, about 95% appearing once. The naive CD8 population came from CD45RO-negative cells selected for CCR7, without terminally differentiated effector memory CD45RA+ cells. Sequencing was carried out using naive CD8+ T cells sorted from blood. Every receptor here comes from a man aged 18-30 years in good health.

As for this clone: The identical CDR3 is also encoded by other nucleotide sequences in the sample. The J gene is TRBJ2-7, the V gene TRBV11-2; D call uncertain. The CDR3 runs 15 residues. With 0 bases removed from V and 0 bases from J, the gap between germline ends came to 9 bases. Germline V gene lookup returns CDR1 SGHAT and CDR2 FQNNGV. CDR3 residues: CASSLDPGSSYEQYF. For the CDR3, the DNA is TGTGCCAGCAGCTTAGATCCAGGAAGCTCCTACGAGCAGTACTTC.

Concerning this clone: The sample has other DNA sequences that encode this CDR3 too. V usage is TRBV4-1 and J usage is TRBJ2-1; maybe TRBD2 (5 bases). The CDR3 totals 16 residues. Per germline, CDR1 MGHRA and CDR2 YSYEKL. The ends were cut back, 1 base at V and 1 base at J, with 11 bases in the middle. The CDR3 DNA reads as TGCGCCAGCAGCCAAGTGGCGTCGGGATCCTACAATGAGCAGTTCTTC. Its protein product is CASSQVASGSYNEQFF.

The CDR3 loop is CASSPNLDRGGTDTQYF. The CDR3 DNA reads as TGTGCCAGCTCACCGAACTTAGACAGGGGAGGCACAGATACGCAGTATTTT. The genes are TRBV18 and TRBJ2-3; 8 positions match TRBD1. This CDR3 is 17 amino acids long. J lost 1 base, V lost 3 bases, and 9 bases had no gene match. CDR1 is KGHSH, CDR2 LQKENI, per germline.

The rearrangement uses TRBV2 and TRBJ1-6; D remains unclear. This CDR3 spans 12 amino acids. CDR1 SNHLY and CDR2 FYNNEI come from the germline V gene. With 8 bases removed from V and 9 bases from J, the gap between germline ends came to 11 bases. The CDR3 here is CASGSLGSPLHF. The CDR3, as DNA: TGTGCCAGCGGATCACTCGGTTCACCCCTCCACTTT.

The chain combines TRBV6-5 with TRBJ2-1; 8 positions match TRBD1. The length of the CDR3 is 16 residues. With 2 bases clipped from V and 5 bases from J, the junction kept 8 bases outside the gene matches. Germline V lookup: CDR1 MNHEY, CDR2 SVGAGI. CDR3 nucleotides: TGTGCCAGCAGTTACAGTTTAACAGGGGGAGACAATGAGCAGTTCTTC. Translated: CASSYSLTGGDNEQFF.

The chain employs TRBV9 and TRBJ1-5, with 7 bases identical to TRBD1. Germline V gene lookup returns CDR1 SGDLS and CDR2 YYNGEE. V lost 2 bases and J lost 2; bases outside the gene matches: 13. The CDR3 sequence is 18 residues long. In DNA, the CDR3 is TGTGCCAGCAGCGTCCCTATAAACAGGGGCCAAGGCAATCAGCCCCAGCATTTT. The encoded protein is CASSVPINRGQGNQPQHF.

The CDR3 bases are TGCGCCAGCAGCTTGGCCACAGGTTTGGGCAATGAGCAGTTCTTC. Its protein product is CASSLATGLGNEQFF. V is TRBV5-1 and J is TRBJ2-1; the D gene is possibly TRBD1 (5 bases). The CDR3 sequence is 15 residues long. Germline V lookup: CDR1 SGHRS, CDR2 YFSETQ. Trimming removed 0 bases at V and 6 bases at J, with 13 bases between.

J is TRBJ2-1 and V is TRBV6-5; 10 positions match TRBD2. V trimming: 2 bases; J trimming: 8 bases; junction bases outside the gene matches: 6. From germline, CDR1 is MNHEY and CDR2 SVGAGI. The CDR3 extends over 15 amino acids. This CDR3 reads CASSYDSGRLDEQFF. CDR3 DNA: TGTGCCAGCAGTTACGATAGCGGGAGGTTGGATGAGCAGTTCTTC.

The V and J genes are TRBV6-1 and TRBJ1-2; D possibly corresponds to TRBD1 (6 bases). This CDR3 spans 15 amino acids. Germline V gives CDR1 MNHNS, CDR2 SASEGT. The V and J ends lost 2 bases and 4 bases respectively, with 14 bases between them. The CDR3, as DNA: TGTGCCAGCAGTGAATGGGGGGCCTCCTCCTATGGCTACACCTTC. It translates to CASSEWGASSYGYTF.

This clone came up once. The chain couples TRBV7-9 to TRBJ1-1; D call uncertain. This CDR3 is 14 amino acids long. V was trimmed by 3 bases and J by 4 bases, leaving 12 bases between them. Germline CDR1 reads SEHNR; CDR2 reads FQNEAQ (reference sequence). The CDR3 DNA is TGTGCCAGCAGCTTCGGGTCTAGTGGCACTGAAGCTTTCTTT. This sequence encodes CASSFGSSGTEAFF.